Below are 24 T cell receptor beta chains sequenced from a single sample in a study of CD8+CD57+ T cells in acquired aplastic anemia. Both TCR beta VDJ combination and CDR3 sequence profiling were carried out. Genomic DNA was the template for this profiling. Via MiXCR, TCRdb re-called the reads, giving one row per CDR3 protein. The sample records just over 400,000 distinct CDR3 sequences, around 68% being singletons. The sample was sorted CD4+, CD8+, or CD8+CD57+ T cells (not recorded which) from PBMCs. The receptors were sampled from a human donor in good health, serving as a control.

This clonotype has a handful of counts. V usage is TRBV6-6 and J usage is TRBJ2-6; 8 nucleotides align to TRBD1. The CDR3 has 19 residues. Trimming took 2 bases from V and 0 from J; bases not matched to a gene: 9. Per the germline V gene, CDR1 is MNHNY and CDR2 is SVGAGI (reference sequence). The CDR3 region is CASSYTPGDRPSGANVLTF. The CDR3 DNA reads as TGTGCCAGCAGTTACACCCCGGGGGACAGGCCCTCTGGGGCCAACGTCCTGACTTTC.

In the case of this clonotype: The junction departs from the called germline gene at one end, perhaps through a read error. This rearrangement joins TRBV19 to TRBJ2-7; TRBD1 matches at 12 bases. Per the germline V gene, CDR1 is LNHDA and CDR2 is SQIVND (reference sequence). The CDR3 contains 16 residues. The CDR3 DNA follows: TGTGCCAGTAGTACCGATTCCGGGACAGGGGGCAACGACCAGTGCTTC. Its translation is CASSTDSGTGGNDQCF.

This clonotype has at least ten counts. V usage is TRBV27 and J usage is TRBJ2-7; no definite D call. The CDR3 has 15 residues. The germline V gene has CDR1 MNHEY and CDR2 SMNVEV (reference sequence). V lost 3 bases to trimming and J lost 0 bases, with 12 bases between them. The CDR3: CASSFSGSVSYEQYF. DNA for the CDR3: TGTGCCAGCAGTTTTTCAGGTTCGGTCTCCTACGAGCAGTACTTC.

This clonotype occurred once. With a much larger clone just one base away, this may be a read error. The CDR3 protein is CASSQGHVSDNEQFF. CDR3 bases: TGTGCCAGCAGCCAAGGTCACGTCTCGGACAATGAGCAGTTCTTC. The chain combines TRBV4-2 with TRBJ2-1, with D hard to call. Per the germline V gene, CDR1 is LGHNA and CDR2 is YNFKEQ. This CDR3 has 15 residues. V was clipped by 1 base and J by 5 bases, with 12 bases between them.

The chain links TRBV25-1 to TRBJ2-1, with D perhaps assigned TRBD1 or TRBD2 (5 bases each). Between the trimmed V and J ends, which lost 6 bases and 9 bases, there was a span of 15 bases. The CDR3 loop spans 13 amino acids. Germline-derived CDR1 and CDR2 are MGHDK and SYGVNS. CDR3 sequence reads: CASRIGTQGEQFF. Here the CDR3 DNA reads TGTGCCAGCAGGATCGGGACCCAAGGTGAGCAGTTCTTC.

For the CDR3, the DNA is TGTGCCAGCAGTCCTGGGACAGGGTTCTACAATGAGCAGTTCTTC. Translating it yields CASSPGTGFYNEQFF. J is TRBJ2-1 and V is TRBV12-3 or TRBV12-4; 9 positions agree with TRBD1. Germline trimming cut 5 bases from V and 3 bases from J; bases unmatched to any gene: 5. There are 15 residues in the CDR3.

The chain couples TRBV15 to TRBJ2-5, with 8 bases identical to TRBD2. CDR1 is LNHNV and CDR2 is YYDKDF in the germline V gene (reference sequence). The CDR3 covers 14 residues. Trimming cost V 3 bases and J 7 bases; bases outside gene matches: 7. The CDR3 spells CATSSYSGGGTQYF. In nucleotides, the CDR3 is TGTGCCACCAGCAGTTACAGCGGGGGAGGGACCCAGTACTTC.

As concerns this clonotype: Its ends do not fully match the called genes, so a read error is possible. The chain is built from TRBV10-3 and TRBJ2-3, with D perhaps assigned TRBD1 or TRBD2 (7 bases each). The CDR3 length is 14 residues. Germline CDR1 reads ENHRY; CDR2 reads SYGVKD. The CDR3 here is CAGGGGGGTDTQYF. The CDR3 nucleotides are TGTGCCGGTGGGGGGGGAGGGGGCACGGATACGCAGTATTTT.

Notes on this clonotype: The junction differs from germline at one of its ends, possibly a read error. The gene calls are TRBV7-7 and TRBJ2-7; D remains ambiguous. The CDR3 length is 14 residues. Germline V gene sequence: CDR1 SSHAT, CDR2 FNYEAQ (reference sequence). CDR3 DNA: TGTGCCAGCAGCCTGTCTTCCCGCACAGATACGCAGTATTTC. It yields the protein CASSLSSRTDTQYF.

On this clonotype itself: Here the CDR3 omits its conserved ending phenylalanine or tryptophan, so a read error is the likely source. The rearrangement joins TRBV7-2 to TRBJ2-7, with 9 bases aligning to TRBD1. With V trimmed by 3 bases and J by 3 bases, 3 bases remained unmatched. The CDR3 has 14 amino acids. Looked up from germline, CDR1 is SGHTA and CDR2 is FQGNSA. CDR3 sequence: CASSLRDRVYEQYI. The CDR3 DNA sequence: TGTGCCAGCAGCTTGAGGGACAGGGTCTACGAGCAGTACATC.

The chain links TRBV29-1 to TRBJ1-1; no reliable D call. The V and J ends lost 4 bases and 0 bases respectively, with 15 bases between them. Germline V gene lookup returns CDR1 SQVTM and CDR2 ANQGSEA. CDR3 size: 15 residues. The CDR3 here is CSVGPGWGMNTEAFF. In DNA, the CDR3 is TGCAGCGTTGGTCCGGGCTGGGGAATGAACACTGAAGCTTTCTTT. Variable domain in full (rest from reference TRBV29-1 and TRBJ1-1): SAVISQKPSRDICQRGTSLTIQCQVDSQVTMMFWYRQQPGQSLTLIATANQGSEATYESGFVIDKFPISRPNLTFSTLTVSNMSPEDSSIYLCSVGPGWGMNTEAFFGQGTRLTVV.

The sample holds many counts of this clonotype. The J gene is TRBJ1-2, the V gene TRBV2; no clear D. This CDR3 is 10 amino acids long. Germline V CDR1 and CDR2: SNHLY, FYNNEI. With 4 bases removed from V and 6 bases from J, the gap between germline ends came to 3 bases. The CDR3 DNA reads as TGTGCCAGCAGTGTGAATGGCTACACCTTC. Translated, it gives CASSVNGYTF.

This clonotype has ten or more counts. CDR3 sequence (DNA): TGTGCCAGCAGGCTACAGGGGGCAGAGTATGGCTACACCTTC. Protein product: CASRLQGAEYGYTF. V usage is TRBV6-5 and J usage is TRBJ1-2, with 9 bases fitting TRBD1. V was clipped by 6 bases and J by 5 bases; unmatched bases: 7. The CDR3 sequence is 14 residues long. Per germline, CDR1 MNHEY and CDR2 SVGAGI.

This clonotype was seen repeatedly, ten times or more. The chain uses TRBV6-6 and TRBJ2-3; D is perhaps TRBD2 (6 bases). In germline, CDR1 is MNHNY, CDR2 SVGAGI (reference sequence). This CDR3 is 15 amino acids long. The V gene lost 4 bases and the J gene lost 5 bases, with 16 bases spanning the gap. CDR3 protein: CASSLGPPGGDTQYF. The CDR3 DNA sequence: TGTGCCAGCAGTTTGGGACCGCCCGGGGGAGATACGCAGTATTTT.

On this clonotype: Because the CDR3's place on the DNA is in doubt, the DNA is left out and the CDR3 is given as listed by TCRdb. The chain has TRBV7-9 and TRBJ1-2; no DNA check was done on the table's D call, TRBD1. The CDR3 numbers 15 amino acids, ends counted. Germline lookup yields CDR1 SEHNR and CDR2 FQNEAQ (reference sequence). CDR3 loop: CASSEAMGGGYTFTF.

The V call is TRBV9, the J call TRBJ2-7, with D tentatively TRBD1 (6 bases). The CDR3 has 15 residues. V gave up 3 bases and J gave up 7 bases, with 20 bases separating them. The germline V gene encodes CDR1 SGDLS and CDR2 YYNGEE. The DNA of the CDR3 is TGTGCCAGCAGCGCCCCGACAGGAAACACCATAGAGCAGTACTTC. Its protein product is CASSAPTGNTIEQYF.

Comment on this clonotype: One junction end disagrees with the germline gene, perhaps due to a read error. CDR3 region: CASSLARGGNNIYF. The CDR3 bases are TGCGCCAGCAGCTTAGCCCGGGGTGGAAACAACATATATTTT. This sequence joins TRBV7-8 and TRBJ1-3, with no clear D. This CDR3 spans 14 amino acids. Germline CDR1 reads SGHVS; CDR2 reads FQNEAQ.

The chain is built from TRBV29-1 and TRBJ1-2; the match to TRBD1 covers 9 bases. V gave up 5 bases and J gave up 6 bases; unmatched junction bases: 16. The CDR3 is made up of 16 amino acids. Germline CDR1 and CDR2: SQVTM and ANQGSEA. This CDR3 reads CSVITTFRGQGDGYTF. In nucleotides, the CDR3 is TGCAGCGTTATCACTACCTTCCGGGGACAGGGCGATGGCTACACCTTC.

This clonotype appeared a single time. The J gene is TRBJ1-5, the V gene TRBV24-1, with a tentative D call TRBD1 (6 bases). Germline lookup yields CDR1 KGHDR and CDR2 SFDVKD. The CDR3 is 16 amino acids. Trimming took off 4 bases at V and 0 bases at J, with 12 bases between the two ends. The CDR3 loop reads CATSDPGHHSNQPQHF. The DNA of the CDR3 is TGTGCCACCAGTGACCCGGGACACCATAGCAATCAGCCCCAGCATTTT.

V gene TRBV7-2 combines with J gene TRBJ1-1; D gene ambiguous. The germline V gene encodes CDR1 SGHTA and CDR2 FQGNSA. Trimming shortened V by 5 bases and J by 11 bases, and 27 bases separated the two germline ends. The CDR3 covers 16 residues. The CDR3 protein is CASSLRAVGTEAFAFF. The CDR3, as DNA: TGTGCCAGCAGCCTGAGGGCTGTGGGCACTGAAGCTTTCGCTTTCTTT.

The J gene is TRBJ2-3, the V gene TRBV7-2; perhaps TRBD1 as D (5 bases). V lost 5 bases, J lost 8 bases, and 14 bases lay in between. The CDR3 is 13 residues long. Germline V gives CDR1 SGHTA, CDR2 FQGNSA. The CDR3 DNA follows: TGTGCCAGCAGCCTGACTTTTCAGGGTACGCAGTATTTT. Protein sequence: CASSLTFQGTQYF.

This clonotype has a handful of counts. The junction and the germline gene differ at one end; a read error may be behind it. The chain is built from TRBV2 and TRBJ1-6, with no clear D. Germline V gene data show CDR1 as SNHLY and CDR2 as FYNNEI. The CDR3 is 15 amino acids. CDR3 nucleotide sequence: TGTGCCGGCAGGTTGCATGTCGGTTTGGATTCACCCCTCCACTTT. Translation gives CAGRLHVGLDSPLHF.

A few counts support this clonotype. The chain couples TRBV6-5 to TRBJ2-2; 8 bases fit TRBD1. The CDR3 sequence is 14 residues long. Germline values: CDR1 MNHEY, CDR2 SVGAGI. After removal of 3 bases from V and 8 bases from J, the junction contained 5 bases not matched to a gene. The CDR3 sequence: CASSYGTGAGELFF. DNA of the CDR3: TGTGCCAGCAGTTATGGGACAGGCGCGGGGGAGCTGTTTTTT.

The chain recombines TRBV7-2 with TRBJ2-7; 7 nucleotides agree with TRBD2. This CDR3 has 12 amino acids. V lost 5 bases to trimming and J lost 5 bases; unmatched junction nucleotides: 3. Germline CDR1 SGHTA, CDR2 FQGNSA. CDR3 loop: CASSEGGHEQYF. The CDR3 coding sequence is TGTGCCAGCAGCGAGGGAGGGCACGAGCAGTACTTC.